The 10 T cell receptor beta chains below come from one sample, sequenced in a study of blood T cells in healthy people across ages. The second PCR ran roughly 7 to 11 cycles with a sample-barcoded 5' primer and J-beta primers. Each CDR3 protein gets one entry after TCRdb re-called the 5' RACE reads with MiXCR. The table has around 1,900,000 distinct CDR3 sequences, about two fifths seen once. Sequenced input: blood. Receptors originate from a human donor in good health.

This clonotype appeared a few times. The chain carries TRBV6-6 and TRBJ2-7, with a weak D call TRBD2 (5 bases). CDR1 and CDR2 from the germline V gene are MNHNY and SVGAGI (reference sequence). The CDR3 has 15 residues. The germline V and J ends were trimmed by 1 base and 5 bases, with 15 bases remaining between them. CDR3 protein: CASSYFTEGPHEQYF. CDR3 bases: TGTGCCAGCAGTTACTTTACCGAGGGCCCCCACGAGCAGTACTTC.

The gene calls are TRBV3-1 and TRBJ1-4, with unresolved D. V dropped 2 bases and J dropped 6 bases, with 4 bases sitting between them. The CDR3 covers 12 residues. In germline, CDR1 is LGHDT, CDR2 YNNKEL (reference sequence). CDR3 protein: CASSQNDEKLFF. DNA for the CDR3: TGTGCCAGCAGCCAAAACGATGAAAAACTGTTTTTT.

This chain connects TRBV7-9 to TRBJ2-1, with 7 bases fitting TRBD1. Germline CDR1 reads SEHNR; CDR2 reads FQNEAQ (reference sequence). The trim removed 5 bases at V and 4 bases at J, leaving 8 bases unmatched. The CDR3 has 15 amino acids. The CDR3 DNA reads as TGTGCCAGCAGCCGGCCGGGACAGTTATACAATGAGCAGTTCTTC. This sequence encodes CASSRPGQLYNEQFF.

This rearrangement joins TRBV12-3 or TRBV12-4 to TRBJ1-1, with D unresolved. The CDR3 runs to 14 residues. The V and J ends lost 3 bases and 10 bases respectively, with 18 bases between them. The DNA of the CDR3 is TGTGCCAGCAGTTTCCGACACGATAGTCCTGGAGCTTTCTTT. Residues: CASSFRHDSPGAFF.

This chain links TRBV11-2 with TRBJ2-4, with D possibly TRBD2 on 7 matching bases. Trimming pared 5 bases from V and 15 bases from J, leaving 20 bases between. This CDR3 is built from 13 residues. Germline V lookup: CDR1 SGHAT, CDR2 FQNNGV. CDR3 amino acids: CASSQNFPAGAYF. Written as DNA, the CDR3 is TGTGCCAGCAGCCAGAACTTCCCCGCGGGGGCGTACTTC. The complete variable domain, with remaining parts taken from reference TRBV11-2 and TRBJ2-4, reads EAGVAQSPRYKIIEKRQSVAFWCNPISGHATLYWYQQILGQGPKLLIQFQNNGVVDDSQLPKDRFSAERLKGVDSTLKIQPAKLEDSAVYLCASSQNFPAGAYFGAGTRLSVL.

The chain couples TRBV20-1 to TRBJ2-3, with TRBD2 matching 12 bases. J was trimmed by 6 bases and V by 2 bases; bases with no gene match: 9. The CDR3 covers 16 residues. Germline V gene sequence: CDR1 DFQATT, CDR2 SNEGSKA (reference sequence). The CDR3, as DNA: TGCAGTGCTAGAAAGACTAGCGGGGGTCCTAGGGATACGCAGTATTTT. Its protein product is CSARKTSGGPRDTQYF.

The rearrangement joins TRBV4-2 to TRBJ2-7; weak D call: TRBD1 (6 bases). V lost 3 bases, J lost 2 bases, and 17 bases lay in between. The CDR3 is made up of 16 amino acids. CDR1 and CDR2 from the germline V gene are LGHNA and YNFKEQ. The CDR3 region has the DNA TGTGCCAGCAGCCAGGTTATCACAGGGTTCGCCTACGAGCAGTACTTC. Encoded protein: CASSQVITGFAYEQYF.

J is TRBJ2-7 and V is TRBV6-2 or TRBV6-3, with 13 bases matching TRBD2. Germline-derived CDR1 and CDR2 are MNHEY and SVGEGT. V shed 4 bases, J shed 0 bases, and the junction held 6 bases outside the gene matches. CDR3 length equals 17 residues. The CDR3 reads CASSSPGTSGISYEQYF. Written as DNA, the CDR3 is TGTGCCAGCAGTTCGCCCGGGACTAGCGGGATCTCCTACGAGCAGTACTTC.

The V gene is TRBV20-1, the J gene TRBJ2-5, with 7 positions matching TRBD2. CDR1 DFQATT and CDR2 SNEGSKA come from the germline V gene (reference sequence). V trimming: 3 bases; J trimming: 2 bases; junction bases outside the gene matches: 6. The CDR3 sequence is 14 residues long. CDR3 sequence (DNA): TGCAGTGCTAGTACCAGCGGGGTGCAAGAGACCCAGTACTTC. Translating gives CSASTSGVQETQYF.

The rearrangement joins TRBV6-2 or TRBV6-3 to TRBJ2-1; weak D call: TRBD2 (6 bases). This CDR3 is built from 16 residues. V lost 4 bases to trimming and J lost 9 bases, with 22 bases between them. Germline CDR1 and CDR2: MNHEY and SVGEGT. The CDR3 DNA is TGTGCCAGCAGTTCCCGACCCCTCCGGGGGTTGGGTGAGCAGTTCTTC. Translating gives CASSSRPLRGLGEQFF.